Presented here are 9 T cell receptor beta chains from one specimen sequenced in a study of blood T cell repertoires in COVID-19. TCRdb keeps only in-frame clones here, not all; method: immunoSEQ multiplex PCR. This table holds about 140,000 clones, 65% to 80% found once. Sequencing was performed on peripheral blood. These receptors originate from a middle-aged man with acute or convalescent COVID-19.

The chain recombines TRBV5-1 with TRBJ2-2; D is possibly TRBD1 (5 bases). CDR3 length: 15 residues. Germline V gives CDR1 SGHRS, CDR2 YFSETQ. Between the trimmed V and J ends, which lost 7 bases and 4 bases, there was a span of 17 bases. CDR3 loop: CASGRAQGVTGELFF. Here the CDR3 DNA reads TGCGCCAGCGGACGGGCCCAAGGGGTCACCGGGGAGCTGTTTTTT. The complete variable domain, with remaining parts taken from reference TRBV5-1 and TRBJ2-2, reads KAGVTQTPRYLIKTRGQQVTLSCSPISGHRSVSWYQQTPGQGLQFLFEYFSETQRNKGNFPGRFSGRQFSNSRSEMNVSTLELGDSALYLCASGRAQGVTGELFFGEGSRLTVL.

The chain combines TRBV28 with TRBJ2-2; weak D call: TRBD2 (6 bases). The length of the CDR3 is 15 residues. Germline assignment: CDR1 MDHEN and CDR2 SYDVKM. Trimming left V 2 bases short and J 5 bases short, with 12 bases between. The CDR3 DNA sequence: TGTGCCAGCAGTTTAGTGGGGCGGGGAACCGGGGAGCTGTTTTTT. Translation: CASSLVGRGTGELFF.

The chain joins TRBV2 to TRBJ2-5; unclear D gene. The V end was cut by 4 bases, the J end by 2 bases, with 8 bases between. CDR1 is SNHLY, CDR2 FYNNEI, per germline. This CDR3 is 13 amino acids long. The CDR3 DNA follows: TGTGCCAGCAGTGTACAGCTTCAAGAGACCCAGTACTTC. As protein: CASSVQLQETQYF.

The J gene is TRBJ2-1, the V gene TRBV10-3; TRBD2 agrees at 7 bases. This CDR3 contains 12 residues. Per germline, CDR1 ENHRY and CDR2 SYGVKD. The J segment lost 15 bases and the V segment lost 3 bases, leaving 8 bases of the junction unmatched. The CDR3: CAISDDGGTWFF. The CDR3 nucleotides read TGTGCCATCAGTGACGACGGGGGGACTTGGTTCTTC.

The rearrangement uses TRBV5-4 and TRBJ1-4, with 7 bases that match TRBD1. The CDR3 sequence is 15 residues long. The germline V gene has CDR1 SGHNT and CDR2 YYREEE (reference sequence). Trimming removed 2 bases from V and 5 bases from J; junction bases left unmatched: 6. The DNA for the CDR3 is TGTGCCAGCAGCTTCATGACAGGGACGAATGAAAAACTGTTTTTT. Its translation is CASSFMTGTNEKLFF. Complete variable domain (other parts from reference TRBV5-4 and TRBJ1-4): ETGVTQSPTHLIKTRGQQVTLRCSSQSGHNTVSWYQQALGQGPQFIFQYYREEENGRGNFPPRFSGLQFPNYSSELNVNALELDDSALYLCASSFMTGTNEKLFFGSGTQLSVL.

This clone was observed once. This chain links TRBV5-1 with TRBJ2-3, with D perhaps TRBD2 (5 bases). Trimming took off 4 bases at V and 3 bases at J, with 18 bases between the two ends. Per germline, CDR1 SGHRS and CDR2 YFSETQ. The CDR3 runs to 16 residues. CDR3: CASSTGSNSGTDTQYF. CDR3 bases: TGCGCCAGCAGCACCGGATCCAACAGCGGAACAGATACGCAGTATTTT.

CDR3 in amino acids: CASRPRGARTDTQYF. The DNA of the CDR3 is TGTGCCAGCAGACCTCGGGGGGCTAGGACAGATACGCAGTATTTT. J is TRBJ2-3 and V is TRBV3-1 (or the pseudogene TRBV3-2); a weak D match, TRBD2 (7 bases). Between the trimmed V and J ends, which lost 6 bases and 3 bases, there was a span of 16 bases. CDR1 and CDR2 from the germline V gene are LGHDT and YNNKEL (reference sequence). The CDR3 runs 15 residues.

The chain links TRBV5-4 to TRBJ2-5; 12 bases are a match to TRBD2. CDR3 length: 15 residues. With V trimmed by 0 bases and J by 3 bases, 0 bases remained unmatched. The germline V gene has CDR1 SGHNT and CDR2 YYREEE (reference sequence). The CDR3 region is CASSLGLAGEETQYF. The CDR3 nucleotides read TGTGCCAGCAGCTTGGGACTAGCGGGGGAAGAGACCCAGTACTTC.

The chain carries TRBV19 and TRBJ1-6, with 9 bases aligning to TRBD1. Trimming removed 5 bases from V and 5 bases from J; junction bases left unmatched: 4. In germline, CDR1 is LNHDA, CDR2 SQIVND (reference sequence). The CDR3 totals 15 residues. CDR3 loop: CASSPRDRDNSPLHF. CDR3 DNA: TGTGCCAGTAGTCCCCGGGACAGGGATAATTCACCCCTCCACTTT.